These 8 T cell receptor beta chains came from one sample sequenced in a study of T cell responses to AZD1222 COVID-19 vaccine. Clones were read by immunoSEQ multiplex PCR, and TCRdb kept only the in-frame ones, dropping some. The data hold fewer than 150,000 clones, with 88% observed a single time. This sample comprised peripheral blood, obtained 28 days after the second AZD1222 dose. These receptors were obtained from an adult who received the AZD1222 COVID-19 vaccine.

The gene calls are TRBV7-2 and TRBJ2-5; 12 bases align to TRBD2. V was pared by 3 bases and J by 5 bases, with 4 bases of the junction left unmatched. The germline CDR1 and CDR2 sequences are SGHTA and FQGNSA. The length of the CDR3 is 15 residues. The CDR3 protein is CASSFYTSGGETQYF. CDR3 bases: TGTGCCAGCAGCTTCTACACTAGCGGGGGGGAGACCCAGTACTTC.

The rearrangement uses TRBV7-3 and TRBJ2-1, with TRBD1 identical over 9 bases. The CDR3 runs to 13 residues. V lost 5 bases and J lost 9; bases outside the gene matches: 5. The germline V gene has CDR1 SGHTA and CDR2 FQGTGA. Written as DNA, the CDR3 is TGTGCCAGCAGCCCTACAGGGGGCGGTGAGCAGTTCTTC. Amino acids: CASSPTGGGEQFF.

This clone has a handful of counts. This chain joins TRBV5-1 and TRBJ2-7, with 10 bases identical to TRBD1. The germline V gene has CDR1 SGHRS and CDR2 YFSETQ. V was pared by 2 bases and J by 4 bases, with 3 bases of the junction left unmatched. This CDR3 has 14 amino acids. The CDR3 sequence: CASSFSGQGYEQYF. DNA for the CDR3: TGCGCCAGCAGCTTCTCGGGACAGGGGTACGAGCAGTACTTC.

This chain joins TRBV18 and TRBJ1-2, with D perhaps TRBD1 (6 bases). Per germline, CDR1 KGHSH and CDR2 LQKENI. The CDR3 covers 13 residues. Trimming removed 5 bases at V and 0 bases at J, with 7 bases between. CDR3 in amino acids: CASSRDTNYGYTF. As DNA, the CDR3 is TGTGCCAGCTCAAGGGACACTAACTATGGCTACACCTTC.

As for this clone: Different DNA sequences within this sample yield the same CDR3. The chain joins TRBV5-1 to TRBJ2-7; TRBD1 is a possible D gene (6 bases). Trimming cost V 0 bases and J 2 bases, with 9 bases left between them. This CDR3 spans 14 amino acids. Germline-derived CDR1 and CDR2 are SGHRS and YFSETQ. The CDR3 coding sequence is TGCGCCAGCAGCTTGGCACAGGGAACCTACGAGCAGTACTTC. The encoded protein is CASSLAQGTYEQYF. The full variable domain, in which reference TRBV5-1 and TRBJ2-7 provide the parts outside the CDR3, is KAGVTQTPRYLIKTRGQQVTLSCSPISGHRSVSWYQQTPGQGLQFLFEYFSETQRNKGNFPGRFSGRQFSNSRSEMNVSTLELGDSALYLCASSLAQGTYEQYFGPGTRLTVT.

The chain joins TRBV28 to TRBJ1-2; no clear D gene. This CDR3 is 14 amino acids long. The ends were cut back, 4 bases at V and 1 base at J, with 10 bases in the middle. Germline-derived CDR1 and CDR2 are MDHEN and SYDVKM. The CDR3 nucleotides are TGTGCCAGCAGTTCCACGACCGATAACTATGGCTACACCTTC. Protein: CASSSTTDNYGYTF.

The DNA for the CDR3 is TGTGCCATCAGTGAGTCCGCGAACGAGCAGTACTTC. It specifies CAISESANEQYF. This chain joins TRBV10-3 and TRBJ2-7; D remains unclear. CDR1 ENHRY and CDR2 SYGVKD come from the germline V gene. The CDR3 extends over 12 amino acids. The ends were cut back, 0 bases at V and 5 bases at J, with 5 bases in the middle.

The chain couples TRBV10-3 to TRBJ2-7; D might be TRBD1 or TRBD2, each matching 5 bases. Germline V gives CDR1 ENHRY, CDR2 SYGVKD. V dropped 6 bases and J dropped 5 bases, with 8 bases sitting between them. The CDR3 has 11 residues. The DNA for the CDR3 is TGTGCCATCAGCGGGACCCACGAGCAGTACTTC. Amino acid sequence: CAISGTHEQYF.